These 2 T cell receptor beta chains came from one sample sequenced in a study of blood T cell repertoires in COVID-19 (dated by TCRdb to about 2020). The library was prepared using the immunoSEQ multiplex PCR assay. TCRdb's version of the immuneACCESS table is confined to in-frame rearrangements and falls short of the full clone set. An unresolved V gene accounts for under half of the shortfall where checked; the remainder is of unknown origin. Across this sample there are 210,000 or so clones, with 80% seen only once. The ten largest clones add up to 3.5% to 5.5% of the sample. Sequenced input: PBMCs or T cells enriched from blood (not recorded which). These receptors originate from a man under 40 with acute COVID-19.

The CDR3 here is CAGGDRGSTEAFF. As DNA, the CDR3 is TGTGCCGGGGGTGACAGGGGATCCACTGAAGCTTTCTTT. The genes are TRBV6-5 and TRBJ1-1, with 8 positions matching TRBD1. Unmatched junction bases numbered 9, after V lost 11 bases and J lost 4 bases. CDR1 and CDR2 (germline): MNHEY, SVGAGI. The CDR3 extends over 13 amino acids.

The genes are TRBV27 and TRBJ2-7; D gene ambiguous. This CDR3 comprises 13 residues. The V end was cut by 2 bases, the J end by 0 bases, with 5 bases between. Germline-derived CDR1 and CDR2 are MNHEY and SMNVEV (reference sequence). The CDR3 coding sequence is TGTGCCAGCAGTTTAACAGACTCCTACGAGCAGTACTTC. Protein product: CASSLTDSYEQYF.